Only a few counts were recorded for the clone carrying this T cell receptor (beta chain). The record originates from a study of T-cell memory formation after mild COVID-19. MiXCR, applied by TCRdb to the 5' RACE reads, yields one record per CDR3 protein. The sample has about 200,000 distinct CDR3 sequences; around 9.5% are singletons. Sequencing was carried out using PBMCs or a T cell subset sorted from them (not recorded which). This clonotype was obtained from a man aged 18 to 35 who had mild COVID-19 (a few samples of this study predate the infection). Cell type and time point are not known.

The CDR3 is CATSDLRGDGYTF. Here the CDR3 DNA reads TGTGCCACCAGTGACCTCAGGGGAGATGGCTACACCTTC. The chain joins TRBV24-1 to TRBJ1-2; possibly TRBD1 for D (6 bases). Germline V lookup: CDR1 KGHDR, CDR2 SFDVKD. The CDR3 sequence is 13 residues long. V lost 4 bases, J lost 6 bases, and 11 bases lay in between.